This T cell receptor beta chain was documented in a study of CD8 T cells in Susac syndrome. The study, taken as a whole, reports: CD4+ T cell repertoires in Susac syndrome exhibited no evidence of clonal expansion. It was acknowledged in the study that its TCR sequencing and HLA analysis involved a relatively small number of individuals.

As for this clonotype: Its antigen is unidentified.

CD8+ and CD4+ blood T cells underwent TCR beta sequencing. There are 17 residues in the CDR3. Germline values: CDR1 MNHEY, CDR2 SMNVEV (reference sequence). The germline V and J ends were trimmed by 5 bases and 6 bases, with 23 bases remaining between them. Random hexamers were used to reverse transcribe about 0.5 to 1 ug of RNA. The immunoSEQ assay covered 54 Vbeta and 13 Jbeta segments for CDR3. TCRdb ran MiXCR on the immunoSEQ multiplex PCR reads and lists one entry per CDR3 protein. The data contain 170,000 or so distinct CDR3 sequences, about 96% of them singletons. This sequence originates from a human donor with Susac syndrome. This chain uses TRBV27 with TRBJ2-4; D tentatively reads TRBD1 or TRBD2 (5 bases each). The source material was CD4+ T cells from PBMCs. CDR3: CASSGGEGRRWGNIQYF. The CDR3 DNA reads TGTGCCAGCAGTGGGGGAGAGGGCCGCCGGTGGGGAAACATTCAGTACTTC.